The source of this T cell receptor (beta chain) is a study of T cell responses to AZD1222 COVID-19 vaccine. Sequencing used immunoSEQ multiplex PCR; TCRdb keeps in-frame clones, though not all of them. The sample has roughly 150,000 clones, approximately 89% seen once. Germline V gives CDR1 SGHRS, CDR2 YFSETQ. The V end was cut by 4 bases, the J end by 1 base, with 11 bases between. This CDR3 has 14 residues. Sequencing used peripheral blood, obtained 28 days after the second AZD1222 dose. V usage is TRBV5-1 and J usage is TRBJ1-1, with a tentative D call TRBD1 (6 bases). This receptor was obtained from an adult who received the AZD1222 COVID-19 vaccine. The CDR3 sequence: CASSTQGRNTEAFF. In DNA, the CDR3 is TGCGCCAGCAGCACCCAGGGGAGGAACACTGAAGCTTTCTTT.